This T cell receptor (beta chain) comes out of a study of technical replicates of blood from several donors. Germline V gives CDR1 LGHNA, CDR2 YNFKEQ. The CDR3 consists of 19 residues. With 0 bases clipped from V and 3 bases from J, the junction kept 13 bases outside the gene matches. TCRdb's copy holds only in-frame clones and misses some; the assay was immunoSEQ multiplex PCR. The sample has some 49,000 clones; 90% to 95% are singletons. The source material was PBMCs. The origin of this receptor is a human donor in good health. Some clones in this sample may be carry-over from other donors' samples. The chain links TRBV4-2 to TRBJ2-7, with TRBD2 matching 11 bases. CDR3 DNA: TGTGCCAGCAGCCAAGACTATGTACTTGGGACTAGCGGACGCTACGAGCAGTACTTC. Protein product: CASSQDYVLGTSGRYEQYF.